The clone carrying this TCR beta chain was seen more than once but under ten times. Its antigen is undetermined. The data were obtained in a study of identical twins. One entry per CDR3 protein, called by TCRdb with MiXCR from the 5' RACE reads. Among fewer than 250,000 distinct CDR3 sequences listed, approximately 8% were seen once. Study-wide results and limits: The study found that models underestimated out-of-frame TCR alpha sharing in monozygotic twins.

Germline V gene sequence: CDR1 SGHAT, CDR2 FQNNGV. The CDR3 runs 16 residues. With V trimmed by 6 bases and J by 4 bases, 12 bases remained unmatched. The same data also went into a second study, on yellow fever vaccine responses in identical twins.

The rearrangement uses TRBV11-2 and TRBJ2-1; 7 bases match TRBD2. The TCR sequence derives from a woman in her late teens or twenties in good health. Sequencing was performed on CD8+ T cells sorted from blood. The CDR3 bases are TGTGCCAGCAGAGATTTAACCAGCGGGGCTTACAATGAGCAGTTCTTC. This encodes CASRDLTSGAYNEQFF.